A selection of T cell receptor beta chains follows, all from one sample in a study of blood T cell repertoires in COVID-19. Assay: immunoSEQ multiplex PCR; the TCRdb copy retains only in-frame clones and omits some. This table has roughly 280,000 clones, about 88% appearing once. Sequenced sample: peripheral blood. All receptors come from a woman aged 25 to 39 with COVID-19, enrolled during active disease. Both conserved end residues are part of each CDR3. The order of the fields is V gene, D gene, J gene, clone size, CDR3 protein, CDR3 DNA. A D gene is named only where the DNA matches it firmly. Not all rows give a size; the values are once, few, many and, for expanded clones, a class.

V gene: TRBV27; D gene: -; J gene: TRBJ2-7; clone size: -; CDR3 protein: CASSFRRGRYEQYF; CDR3 DNA: TGTGCCAGCAGTTTCCGTCGGGGGAGGTACGAGCAGTACTTC
V gene: TRBV29-1; D gene: TRBD1; J gene: TRBJ1-2; clone size: -; CDR3 protein: CSVEVRTGRYGYTF; CDR3 DNA: TGCAGCGTTGAAGTGCGGACAGGGCGCTATGGCTACACCTTC
V gene: TRBV30; D gene: TRBD1; J gene: TRBJ2-5; clone size: -; CDR3 protein: CAWGQGSLETQYF; CDR3 DNA: TGTGCCTGGGGACAGGGGAGTTTAGAGACCCAGTACTTC
V gene: TRBV6-5; D gene: -; J gene: TRBJ1-1; clone size: once; CDR3 protein: CASRYQPLDSEAFF; CDR3 DNA: TGTGCCAGCAGATACCAGCCTTTGGACTCTGAAGCTTTCTTT
V gene: TRBV7-2; D gene: TRBD1; J gene: TRBJ1-1; clone size: -; CDR3 protein: CASSLVGRGQVEAFF; CDR3 DNA: TGTGCCAGCAGCTTAGTAGGCAGGGGGCAGGTTGAAGCTTTCTTT
V gene: TRBV9; D gene: TRBD2; J gene: TRBJ2-3; clone size: -; CDR3 protein: CASSGGLAGGLPRTDTQYF; CDR3 DNA: TGTGCCAGCAGCGGTGGACTAGCGGGAGGTTTGCCCAGGACAGATACGCAGTATTTT
V gene: TRBV5-1; D gene: TRBD1; J gene: TRBJ2-5; clone size: few; CDR3 protein: CASGQGGWIMETQYF; CDR3 DNA: TGCGCCAGCGGACAGGGTGGGTGGATAATGGAGACCCAGTACTTC
V gene: TRBV28; D gene: -; J gene: TRBJ2-1; clone size: -; CDR3 protein: CASTPSGNYNEQFF; CDR3 DNA: TGTGCCAGCACCCCCAGCGGTAATTACAATGAGCAGTTCTTC
V gene: TRBV28; D gene: -; J gene: TRBJ2-2; clone size: -; CDR3 protein: CASSFGNTGELFF; CDR3 DNA: TGTGCCAGCAGTTTCGGGAACACCGGGGAGCTGTTTTTT
V gene: TRBV6-4; D gene: -; J gene: TRBJ2-2; clone size: -; CDR3 protein: CASSDLWPGPGELFF; CDR3 DNA: TGTGCCAGCAGTGACTTGTGGCCAGGCCCCGGGGAGCTGTTTTTT
V gene: TRBV6-5; D gene: TRBD1; J gene: TRBJ2-1; clone size: -; CDR3 protein: CASSYDRAFYNEQFF; CDR3 DNA: TGTGCCAGCAGTTACGACAGGGCGTTCTACAATGAGCAGTTCTTC
V gene: TRBV11-2; D gene: -; J gene: TRBJ2-1; clone size: -; CDR3 protein: CASSLDWVGGNEQFF; CDR3 DNA: TGTGCCAGCAGCTTAGATTGGGTCGGGGGCAATGAGCAGTTCTTC
V gene: TRBV6-2/TRBV6-3; D gene: TRBD2; J gene: TRBJ2-5; clone size: -; CDR3 protein: CASSSQREGAVETQYF; CDR3 DNA: TGTGCCAGCAGTAGTCAGCGGGAAGGGGCGGTAGAGACCCAGTACTTC
V gene: TRBV5-8; D gene: TRBD2; J gene: TRBJ2-3; clone size: -; CDR3 protein: CASSLGASGSTDTQYF; CDR3 DNA: TGTGCCAGCAGCTTGGGGGCTAGCGGGAGCACAGATACGCAGTATTTT
V gene: TRBV10-3; D gene: TRBD1; J gene: TRBJ2-7; clone size: -; CDR3 protein: CAISDPDRVQQYF; CDR3 DNA: TGTGCCATCAGTGACCCGGACAGGGTGCAGCAGTACTTC
V gene: TRBV30; D gene: TRBD2; J gene: TRBJ2-1; clone size: -; CDR3 protein: CAWSTRTSGNYNEQFF; CDR3 DNA: TGTGCCTGGAGTACTCGGACTAGCGGAAACTACAATGAGCAGTTCTTC
V gene: TRBV3-1/TRBV3-2; D gene: -; J gene: TRBJ2-5; clone size: -; CDR3 protein: CASSPRAGQETQYF; CDR3 DNA: TGTGCCAGCAGCCCCCGGGCGGGACAAGAGACCCAGTACTTC
V gene: TRBV9; D gene: TRBD1; J gene: TRBJ1-4; clone size: -; CDR3 protein: CASSTRGGGDEKLFF; CDR3 DNA: TGTGCCAGCAGCACGAGAGGAGGGGGCGACGAAAAACTGTTTTTT
V gene: TRBV7-8; D gene: -; J gene: TRBJ2-7; clone size: -; CDR3 protein: CASSLSSRISRGSYEQYF; CDR3 DNA: TGTGCCAGCAGCTTAAGCTCTAGGATATCCAGGGGTTCCTACGAGCAGTACTTC
V gene: TRBV6-2/TRBV6-3; D gene: TRBD1; J gene: TRBJ2-1; clone size: -; CDR3 protein: CASSLETGAYNEQFF; CDR3 DNA: TGTGCCAGCAGTTTGGAGACAGGGGCATACAATGAGCAGTTCTTC
V gene: TRBV11-2; D gene: -; J gene: TRBJ1-1; clone size: -; CDR3 protein: CASSLSREAFF; CDR3 DNA: TGTGCCAGCAGCTTAAGCCGGGAAGCTTTCTTT
V gene: TRBV10-3; D gene: -; J gene: TRBJ1-4; clone size: -; CDR3 protein: CAISESAPNEKLFF; CDR3 DNA: TGTGCCATCAGTGAGTCAGCACCTAATGAAAAACTGTTTTTT